One TCR beta chain is described in this entry. Its antigen is unknown. The data were taken from a study of cytomegalovirus exposure and HLA in healthy donors. Findings of the study overall: Another analysis was done later, and it associated around 17,000 TCR beta sequences with HLA alleles at 0.05 false discovery rate. V- and J-gene trimming in TCR beta was tied to a missense DCLRE1C variant by an analysis performed later. According to an earlier analysis, most TCR beta V segments yielded productive rearrangements about 90% or about 30% of the time.

The study ran its PCR with 60 Vbeta and 13 Jbeta primers. TCRdb keeps only in-frame clones here, not all; method: immunoSEQ multiplex PCR. The table has more than 140,000 clones, roughly 82% seen once. CDR1 is SGDLS and CDR2 is YYNGEE in the germline V gene. V gave up 4 bases and J gave up 4 bases, with 17 bases separating them. The CDR3 sequence is 15 residues long. The chain combines TRBV9 with TRBJ1-2; D gene uncertain. The TCR was taken from a man aged 18 to 35 in good health and CMV-seropositive. Sequenced material: PBMCs. CDR3 residues: CASSPSGDAGYGYTF. In DNA, the CDR3 is TGTGCCAGCAGCCCTTCCGGCGACGCGGGCTATGGCTACACCTTC.